This TCR beta chain is from a study of T cell responses to AZD1222 COVID-19 vaccine. Findings and caveats of the study: Baseline antibody screening turned up just six seropositive AZD1222 recipients.

This clone was seen only a few times. The antigen is undetermined. The data were produced by immunoSEQ multiplex PCR, yet TCRdb's version contains in-frame clones alone and is incomplete. Altogether over 130,000 clones are present, 92% being singletons, with the ten largest covering more than 5%. This sample comprised peripheral blood, obtained on day 0 of AZD1222 vaccination. This receptor was taken from an adult in good health.

CDR3 in amino acids: CASSEGGQDNQPQHF. DNA for the CDR3: TGTGCCAGCAGTGAGGGGGGACAGGACAATCAGCCCCAGCATTTT. The chain recombines TRBV25-1 with TRBJ1-5; TRBD1 aligns across 8 bases. The junction had 4 bases not matched to a gene; V was cut back by 3 bases and J by 3 bases. CDR1 is MGHDK, CDR2 SYGVNS, per germline. The CDR3 covers 15 residues.